This paragraph covers one T cell receptor beta chain sequence. This sample is part of a study of technical replicates of blood from a handful of donors. TCRdb keeps only in-frame clones here, not all; method: immunoSEQ multiplex PCR. The sample lists fewer than 90,000 clones, about 94% occurring once. In germline, CDR1 is SGHRS, CDR2 YFSETQ. The CDR3 extends over 17 amino acids. V shed 0 bases, J shed 3 bases, and the junction held 4 bases outside the gene matches. The sample comprised T cells isolated from PBMCs. The rearrangement links TRBV5-1 to TRBJ2-3; TRBD2 agrees at 13 bases. This sequence originates from a human donor in good health. CDR3 sequence reads: CASSLELAGGTTDTQYF. CDR3 bases: TGCGCCAGCAGCTTGGAACTAGCGGGAGGGACGACAGATACGCAGTATTTT.